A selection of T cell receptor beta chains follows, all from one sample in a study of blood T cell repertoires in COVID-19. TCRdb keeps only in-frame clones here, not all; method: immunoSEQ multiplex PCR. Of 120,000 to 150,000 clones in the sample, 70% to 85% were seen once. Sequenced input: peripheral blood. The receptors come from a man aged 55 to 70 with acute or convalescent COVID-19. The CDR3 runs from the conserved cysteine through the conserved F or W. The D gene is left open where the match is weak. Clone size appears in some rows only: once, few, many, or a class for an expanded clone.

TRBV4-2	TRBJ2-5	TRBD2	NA	CASSQAGGEETQYF	TGTGCCAGCAGCCAAGCGGGAGGGGAAGAGACCCAGTACTTC
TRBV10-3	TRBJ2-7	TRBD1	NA	CAISDLTGGSFSSHEQYF	TGTGCCATCAGTGATCTTACAGGGGGCTCTTTTAGTTCCCACGAGCAGTACTTC
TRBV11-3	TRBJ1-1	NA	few	CASSEGGLTEAFF	TGTGCCAGCTCCGAGGGGGGGCTGACTGAAGCTTTCTTT
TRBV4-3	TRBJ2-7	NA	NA	CASSQDFGQSSYEQYF	TGCGCCAGCAGCCAAGATTTTGGGCAGTCCTCCTACGAGCAGTACTTC
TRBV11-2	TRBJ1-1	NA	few	CASSLTGRNTEAFF	TGTGCCAGCAGCCTAACAGGGCGGAACACTGAAGCTTTCTTT
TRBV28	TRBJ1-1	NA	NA	CASSTGSGNTEAFF	TGTGCCAGCAGTACGGGGAGTGGGAACACTGAAGCTTTCTTT
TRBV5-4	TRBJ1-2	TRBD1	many	CASSAGQAAGYGYTF	TGTGCCAGCAGCGCGGGACAGGCCGCCGGCTATGGCTACACCTTC
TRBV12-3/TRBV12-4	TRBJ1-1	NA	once	CASSFYSNTEAFF	TGTGCCAGCAGTTTTTACAGCAACACTGAAGCTTTCTTT
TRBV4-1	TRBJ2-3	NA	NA	CASRTGGATDTQYF	TGCGCCAGCAGAACAGGGGGGGCCACAGATACGCAGTATTTT
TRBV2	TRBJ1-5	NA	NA	CASSSRVAGGQPQHF	TGTGCCAGCAGTTCACGGGTGGCGGGAGGTCAGCCCCAGCATTTT